The 17 T cell receptor beta chains in this list originate from one sample, sequenced in a study of T cell changes during pregnancy in multiple sclerosis. TCRdb's copy holds only in-frame clones and misses some; the assay was immunoSEQ multiplex PCR. The sample yields more than 30,000 clones, 85% to 95% seen once. Material for sequencing was PBMCs (not recorded whether the cells were cultured). The receptor set was obtained from a female donor with multiple sclerosis, enrolled in a pregnancy study.

V usage is TRBV25-1 and J usage is TRBJ2-5, with a tentative D call TRBD2 (6 bases). Germline CDR1 is MGHDK and CDR2 is SYGVNS. The CDR3 covers 13 residues. V was cut by 4 bases and J by 5 bases, with 11 bases left in between. Written as DNA, the CDR3 is TGTGCCAGCAGTGGTGGGACTTTGGAGACCCAGTACTTC. It codes for CASSGGTLETQYF.

V is TRBV18 and J is TRBJ2-2; D is possibly TRBD2 (5 bases). The ends were cut back, 4 bases at V and 6 bases at J, with 15 bases in the middle. The germline CDR1 and CDR2 sequences are KGHSH and LQKENI. The CDR3 contains 15 residues. DNA of the CDR3: TGTGCCAGCTCACTCCAGGCGGGTCTTGCCGGGGAGCTGTTTTTT. Its protein is CASSLQAGLAGELFF.

The rearrangement joins TRBV18 to TRBJ2-2; D is undetermined. V shed 3 bases and J shed 6 bases, with 11 bases lying between them. The CDR3 has 14 residues. CDR1 is KGHSH, CDR2 LQKENI, per germline. CDR3 in DNA: TGTGCCAGCTCACCCTCGAGGATGTCCGGGGAGCTGTTTTTT. Its translation: CASSPSRMSGELFF. The full variable domain, rest sourced from reference TRBV18 and TRBJ2-2, is NAGVMQNPRHLVRRRGQEARLRCSPMKGHSHVYWYRQLPEEGLKFMVYLQKENIIDESGMPKERFSAEFPKEGPSILRIQQVVRGDSAAYFCASSPSRMSGELFFGEGSRLTVL.

V is TRBV9 and J is TRBJ2-2; D assignment may be TRBD1 or TRBD2 (5 bases each). V shed 0 bases and J shed 4 bases, with 10 bases lying between them. CDR1 is SGDLS, CDR2 YYNGEE, per germline. There are 15 residues in the CDR3. The CDR3 nucleotides read TGTGCCAGCAGCGTAGGGGGGAGTGGCACCGGGGAGCTGTTTTTT. It encodes CASSVGGSGTGELFF. The variable domain in full, with the rest retrieved from reference TRBV9 and TRBJ2-2, is DSGVTQTPKHLITATGQRVTLRCSPRSGDLSVYWYQQSLDQGLQFLIQYYNGEERAKGNILERFSAQQFPDLHSELNLSSLELGDSALYFCASSVGGSGTGELFFGEGSRLTVL.

V gene TRBV5-1 combines with J gene TRBJ2-1; 13 positions agree with TRBD2. Germline V gene lookup returns CDR1 SGHRS and CDR2 YFSETQ. V shed 6 bases, J shed 4 bases, and the junction held 13 bases outside the gene matches. The CDR3 has 18 residues. The CDR3 sequence is CASTAESTSGRYYNEQFF. The CDR3 DNA reads TGCGCCAGCACCGCGGAATCGACTAGCGGGAGGTATTACAATGAGCAGTTCTTC.

This clone has a single count. This rearrangement joins TRBV7-6 to TRBJ2-3; D is tentatively TRBD1 or TRBD2 (5 bases each). The V gene lost 5 bases and the J gene lost 0 bases, with 15 bases spanning the gap. The CDR3 is 16 residues long. Germline V gene data show CDR1 as SGHVS and CDR2 as FNYEAQ. This CDR3 reads CASSPGSGASTDTQYF. The CDR3 nucleotides are TGTGCCAGCAGCCCAGGGTCCGGGGCGAGCACAGATACGCAGTATTTT. The variable domain in full, completed from reference TRBV7-6 and TRBJ2-3, reads GAGVSQSPRYKVTKRGQDVALRCDPISGHVSLYWYRQALGQGPEFLTYFNYEAQQDKSGLPNDRFSAERPEGSISTLTIQRTEQRDSAMYRCASSPGSGASTDTQYFGPGTRLTVL.

The V gene is TRBV4-1, the J gene TRBJ2-1, with D uncertain. This CDR3 has 12 amino acids. Trimming removed 3 bases at V and 9 bases at J, with 9 bases between. CDR1 is MGHRA, CDR2 YSYEKL, per germline. CDR3: CASSHEWGEQFF. CDR3 in DNA: TGCGCCAGCAGCCATGAGTGGGGTGAGCAGTTCTTC.

The gene calls are TRBV4-1 and TRBJ2-5, with D perhaps TRBD1 or TRBD2 (5 bases each). From germline, CDR1 is MGHRA and CDR2 YSYEKL. V lost 0 bases, J lost 5 bases, and 10 bases lay in between. CDR3 length equals 14 residues. For the CDR3, the DNA is TGCGCCAGCAGCCAAGATTGGGGGTTTGAGACCCAGTACTTC. Translation gives CASSQDWGFETQYF.

The J gene is TRBJ2-1, the V gene TRBV29-1; D call uncertain. V was cut by 4 bases and J by 9 bases, with 7 bases left in between. This CDR3 comprises 10 residues. Germline CDR1 reads SQVTM; CDR2 reads ANQGSEA. Here the CDR3 reads CSVVVLEQFF. DNA for the CDR3: TGCAGCGTTGTGGTCCTTGAGCAGTTCTTC.

The chain joins TRBV11-1 to TRBJ2-4; tentative D call: TRBD2 (6 bases). The CDR3 is made up of 15 amino acids. CDR1 and CDR2 from the germline V gene are SGHAT and FQDESV (reference sequence). V lost 2 bases and J 6 bases, leaving 14 bases between the germline ends. CDR3 sequence (DNA): TGTGCCAGCAGCTTACCGGGAGATCCACCAAACATTCAGTACTTC. It codes for CASSLPGDPPNIQYF.

CDR3 protein: CASSLRTSGTDTQYF. CDR3 bases: TGTGCCAGCAGTCTGAGGACTAGCGGCACAGATACGCAGTATTTT. The chain employs TRBV27 and TRBJ2-3; 9 bases are shared with TRBD2. This CDR3 has 15 residues. Per germline, CDR1 MNHEY and CDR2 SMNVEV (reference sequence). V shed 5 bases and J 1 base; nucleotides not matched to a gene: 4.

The chain employs TRBV14 and TRBJ2-1; 7 bases map to TRBD2. The length of the CDR3 is 17 residues. J lost 3 bases, V lost 0 bases, and 8 bases had no gene match. Germline V lookup: CDR1 SGHDN, CDR2 FVKESK. In DNA form, the CDR3 reads TGTGCCAGCAGCCAAGATCGGATAGCGGGTATCTACAATGAGCAGTTCTTC. Its translation: CASSQDRIAGIYNEQFF.

The chain links TRBV28 to TRBJ2-5; 8 bases fit TRBD1. V dropped 4 bases and J dropped 3; count of bases not matched to a gene: 7. Germline V gives CDR1 MDHEN, CDR2 SYDVKM. CDR3 size: 15 residues. This chain's CDR3 is CASSSGGASEETQYF. CDR3 DNA sequence: TGTGCCAGCAGTTCAGGGGGCGCGAGCGAAGAGACCCAGTACTTC.

This chain uses TRBV11-2 with TRBJ2-5; 8 nucleotides match TRBD2. Germline CDR1 reads SGHAT; CDR2 reads FQNNGV. V gave up 5 bases and J gave up 9 bases; unmatched junction bases: 14. This CDR3 comprises 15 residues. The chain's CDR3 is CASSRGRTSPRAQYF. The CDR3 nucleotides read TGTGCCAGCAGCAGGGGGAGGACTAGCCCAAGAGCCCAGTACTTC.

The rearrangement uses TRBV4-1 and TRBJ2-4; possible D gene TRBD1, 7 bases. The CDR3 extends over 18 amino acids. The V end lost 0 bases, the J end lost 2 bases, and 17 bases lay between the germline ends. Germline V lookup: CDR1 MGHRA, CDR2 YSYEKL. CDR3 in DNA: TGCGCCAGCAGCCAAGAAACAGGGGAGGCGGTAACCAAAAACATTCAGTACTTC. Translating it yields CASSQETGEAVTKNIQYF.

The V and J genes are TRBV27 and TRBJ2-2; D possibly corresponds to TRBD2 (6 bases). This CDR3 spans 13 amino acids. Per the germline V gene, CDR1 is MNHEY and CDR2 is SMNVEV (reference sequence). Trimming stripped 8 bases from V and 5 bases from J, with 12 bases between. CDR3 nucleotide sequence: TGTGCCAGCGCCCTGGGGGGTACCGGGGAGCTGTTTTTT. This codes for CASALGGTGELFF.

A single count supports this clone. The CDR3 is CASSYSGQVTYEQYF. The DNA of the CDR3 is TGTGCCAGCAGTTACTCGGGACAGGTCACCTACGAGCAGTACTTC. The chain couples TRBV6-6 to TRBJ2-7, with 8 bases aligning to TRBD1. Trimming took 0 bases from V and 2 from J; bases not matched to a gene: 3. CDR1 and CDR2 (germline): MNHNY, SVGAGI (reference sequence). This CDR3 comprises 15 residues.